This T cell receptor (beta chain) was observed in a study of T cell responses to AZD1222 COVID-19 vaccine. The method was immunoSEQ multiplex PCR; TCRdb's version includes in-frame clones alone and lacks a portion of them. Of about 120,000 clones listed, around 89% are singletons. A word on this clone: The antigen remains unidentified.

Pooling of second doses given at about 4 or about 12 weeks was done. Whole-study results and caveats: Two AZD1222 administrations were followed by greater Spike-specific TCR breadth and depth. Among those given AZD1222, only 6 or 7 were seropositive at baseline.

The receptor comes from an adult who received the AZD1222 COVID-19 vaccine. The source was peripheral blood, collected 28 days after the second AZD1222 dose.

The CDR3 sequence: CASLKRTGNTEAFF. In nucleotides, the CDR3 is TGTGCCAGCTTGAAACGGACGGGGAACACTGAAGCTTTCTTT. This sequence joins TRBV6-5 and TRBJ1-1; D remains unclear. Germline-derived CDR1 and CDR2 are MNHEY and SVGAGI. The CDR3 contains 14 residues. V was cut by 8 bases and J by 1 base, with 14 bases left in between.